These 20 T cell receptor beta chains came from one sample sequenced in a study of cytomegalovirus exposure and HLA in healthy donors. The study ran its PCR with 60 Vbeta and 13 Jbeta primers. Assay used: immunoSEQ multiplex PCR; TCRdb lists only in-frame clones, some missing. The sample includes about 90,000 clones, roughly 83% of them seen just once. The sequencing input was PBMCs. All receptors derive from a man aged 18 to 29 in good health and CMV-seronegative.

The chain employs TRBV5-1 and TRBJ1-3; maybe TRBD1 (6 bases). Germline CDR1 reads SGHRS; CDR2 reads YFSETQ. Trimming pared 1 base from V and 0 bases from J, leaving 8 bases between. The CDR3 covers 15 residues. The CDR3 sequence: CASSLRGSSGNTIYF. As DNA, the CDR3 is TGCGCCAGCAGCTTGAGGGGGAGCTCTGGAAACACCATATATTTT.

This chain uses TRBV6-5 with TRBJ2-1; TRBD2 matches at 8 bases. The CDR3 is made up of 14 amino acids. Looked up from germline, CDR1 is MNHEY and CDR2 is SVGAGI. V shed 6 bases and J 3 bases; nucleotides not matched to a gene: 4. The CDR3 nucleotides are TGTGCCAGCAGCAAGCGGGAGAGCTACAATGAGCAGTTCTTC. Translated, it gives CASSKRESYNEQFF.

V gene TRBV6-1 combines with J gene TRBJ2-7, with 8 nucleotides matching TRBD1. Germline V gene lookup returns CDR1 MNHNS and CDR2 SASEGT. The CDR3 is made up of 13 amino acids. Unmatched junction bases numbered 9, after V lost 10 bases and J lost 4 bases. The CDR3 bases are TGTGCCACCTCCGGGACAGGCCTTTACGAGCAGTACTTC. It yields the protein CATSGTGLYEQYF.

In its sample, this clone was seen once. The CDR3 nucleotides read TGTGCCAGCAGTGAAGCCTTGGGGGCAGGGAGTCTGGCCAAAAACATTCAGTACTTC. Protein: CASSEALGAGSLAKNIQYF. This rearrangement joins TRBV6-1 to TRBJ2-4; possible D gene TRBD1, 6 bases. The CDR3 extends over 19 amino acids. The V end was cut by 0 bases, the J end by 1 base, with 19 bases between. Germline V CDR1 and CDR2: MNHNS, SASEGT.

V and J are TRBV5-6 and TRBJ2-7; tentative D call: TRBD1 (6 bases). Germline CDR1 and CDR2: SGHDT and YYEEEE. The CDR3 covers 15 residues. V lost 4 bases to trimming and J lost 6 bases, with 20 bases between them. Here the CDR3 DNA reads TGTGCCAGCAGCCCCGCCCCCGGGACAAATGGCGAGCAGTACTTC. Its translation: CASSPAPGTNGEQYF. Based on the CDR3 plus reference TRBV5-6 and TRBJ2-7, the full variable domain is DAGVTQSPTHLIKTRGQQVTLRCSPKSGHDTVSWYQQALGQGPQFIFQYYEEEERQRGNFPDRFSGHQFPNYSSELNVNALLLGDSALYLCASSPAPGTNGEQYFGPGTRLTVT.

The chain is built from TRBV29-1 and TRBJ1-1, with TRBD1 matching 7 bases. V shed 7 bases, J shed 3 bases, and the junction held 5 bases outside the gene matches. The germline V gene has CDR1 SQVTM and CDR2 ANQGSEA. The CDR3 is 12 amino acids. CDR3 amino acids: CSAYRGYTEAFF. CDR3 sequence (DNA): TGCAGCGCCTACAGGGGATACACTGAAGCTTTCTTT.

The chain combines TRBV14 with TRBJ2-1; 10 bases align to TRBD2. The CDR3 spans 16 residues. V gave up 0 bases and J gave up 7 bases; unmatched junction bases: 6. Germline assignment: CDR1 SGHDN and CDR2 FVKESK. This CDR3 reads CASSQDMLAGANEQFF. CDR3 bases: TGTGCCAGCAGCCAAGATATGCTAGCGGGAGCGAATGAGCAGTTCTTC.

CDR3 protein: CASSLNRNYGYTF. Here the CDR3 DNA reads TGTGCCAGCAGCTTGAACAGGAACTATGGCTACACCTTC. The chain links TRBV5-6 to TRBJ1-2; possibly TRBD1 for D (5 bases). Germline CDR1 reads SGHDT; CDR2 reads YYEEEE. The V gene lost 1 base and the J gene lost 2 bases, with 6 bases spanning the gap. The CDR3 loop spans 13 amino acids.

The chain joins TRBV28 to TRBJ2-7; D is possibly TRBD1 (6 bases). This CDR3 is 16 amino acids long. The ends were cut back, 4 bases at V and 1 base at J, with 17 bases in the middle. Germline-derived CDR1 and CDR2 are MDHEN and SYDVKM. The CDR3 protein is CASSSIPGQTSYEQYF. The CDR3 DNA reads as TGTGCCAGCAGTTCGATCCCGGGACAAACTTCCTACGAGCAGTACTTC.

The gene calls are TRBV5-4 and TRBJ1-2, with D hard to call. The V and J ends lost 2 bases and 8 bases respectively, with 19 bases between them. The CDR3 covers 15 residues. Germline lookup yields CDR1 SGHNT and CDR2 YYREEE (reference sequence). Written as DNA, the CDR3 is TGTGCCAGCAGCTTAGCGGGCGCGGCCAGAAAAGGCTACACCTTC. It is translated as CASSLAGAARKGYTF.

In DNA form, the CDR3 reads TGTGCCAGCAGCCTTCGGGGGGGGCAGGAGAACACAGATACGCAGTATTTT. This sequence encodes CASSLRGGQENTDTQYF. The V and J genes are TRBV7-2 and TRBJ2-3; the match to TRBD2 covers 8 bases. Germline-derived CDR1 and CDR2 are SGHTA and FQGNSA. CDR3 length: 17 residues. Losses at the gene ends were 5 bases for V and 2 bases for J; bases not matched to a gene: 12.

The rearrangement links TRBV5-1 to TRBJ2-5; D is uncertain. CDR3 length: 12 amino acids. Germline CDR1 SGHRS, CDR2 YFSETQ. V lost 2 bases and J lost 3, with 5 bases in between. CDR3 sequence: CASSFTEETQYF. In DNA form, the CDR3 reads TGCGCCAGCAGCTTTACAGAAGAGACCCAGTACTTC.

The gene calls are TRBV4-3 and TRBJ1-6, with no clear D. Deletions cut 0 bases from V and 10 bases from J, with 13 bases between. Germline V CDR1 and CDR2: LGHNA, YSLEER. This CDR3 is built from 15 residues. The CDR3 bases are TGCGCCAGCAGCCAAGATCCCCCGGTCGGGTCACCCCTCCACTTT. Translating it yields CASSQDPPVGSPLHF.

This chain connects TRBV4-3 to TRBJ2-7; 15 bases agree with TRBD2. The CDR3 has 18 residues. Germline V CDR1 and CDR2: LGHNA, YSLEER. Trimming cost V 4 bases and J 0 bases; bases outside gene matches: 7. As DNA, the CDR3 is TGCGCCAGCAGCCGAGGGACTAGCGGGAGGCCCAGCTCCTACGAGCAGTACTTC. It yields the protein CASSRGTSGRPSSYEQYF.

The rearrangement joins TRBV5-4 to TRBJ2-1, with 7 bases aligning to TRBD1. J gave up 7 bases and V 5 bases, and 3 bases lay outside the gene matches. Germline V gene sequence: CDR1 SGHNT, CDR2 YYREEE (reference sequence). The CDR3 sequence is 12 residues long. DNA of the CDR3: TGTGCCAGCAGTCACAGGGGTAATGAGCAGTTCTTC. Translating it yields CASSHRGNEQFF.

The sample holds a few counts of this clone. The gene calls are TRBV30 and TRBJ1-3; possibly TRBD1 for D (6 bases). In germline, CDR1 is GTSNPN, CDR2 SVGIG (reference sequence). Trimming left V 2 bases short and J 6 bases short, with 11 bases between. This CDR3 spans 13 amino acids. The DNA for the CDR3 is TGTGCCTGGAGTTTGACAGGATTAAACACCATATATTTT. It translates to CAWSLTGLNTIYF.

This clone was detected only a few times. The rearrangement uses TRBV7-8 and TRBJ2-1, with a tentative D call TRBD2 (6 bases). The CDR3 consists of 16 residues. The V end lost 0 bases, the J end lost 0 bases, and 9 bases lay between the germline ends. From germline, CDR1 is SGHVS and CDR2 FQNEAQ. The CDR3 loop reads CASSLALAVSYNEQFF. The CDR3 nucleotides read TGTGCCAGCAGCTTAGCCTTAGCGGTCTCCTACAATGAGCAGTTCTTC.

The J gene is TRBJ1-1, the V gene TRBV28, with 7 positions matching TRBD1. Germline trimming cut 2 bases from V and 4 bases from J; bases unmatched to any gene: 16. CDR3 length equals 18 residues. Germline V CDR1 and CDR2: MDHEN, SYDVKM. CDR3 region: CASSLGYRRGRQFTEAFF. CDR3 nucleotides: TGTGCCAGCAGTTTAGGTTATCGGAGGGGGCGGCAGTTCACTGAAGCTTTCTTT.

The rearrangement joins TRBV5-1 to TRBJ1-2, with 8 bases that match TRBD1. The CDR3 length is 15 residues. The trim removed 0 bases at V and 7 bases at J, leaving 8 bases unmatched. The germline CDR1 and CDR2 sequences are SGHRS and YFSETQ. The CDR3 is CASSLEGQVISGYTF. The CDR3 DNA is TGCGCCAGCAGCTTGGAGGGACAGGTGATTAGTGGCTACACCTTC.

V gene TRBV6-5 combines with J gene TRBJ1-4, with TRBD1 matching over 7 bases. Germline V gene lookup returns CDR1 MNHEY and CDR2 SVGAGI. J lost 12 bases, V lost 6 bases, and 7 bases had no gene match. The CDR3 extends over 12 amino acids. CDR3 nucleotide sequence: TGTGCCAGCAGCACCTTAGACAGGGAACTGTTTTTT. Protein product: CASSTLDRELFF.